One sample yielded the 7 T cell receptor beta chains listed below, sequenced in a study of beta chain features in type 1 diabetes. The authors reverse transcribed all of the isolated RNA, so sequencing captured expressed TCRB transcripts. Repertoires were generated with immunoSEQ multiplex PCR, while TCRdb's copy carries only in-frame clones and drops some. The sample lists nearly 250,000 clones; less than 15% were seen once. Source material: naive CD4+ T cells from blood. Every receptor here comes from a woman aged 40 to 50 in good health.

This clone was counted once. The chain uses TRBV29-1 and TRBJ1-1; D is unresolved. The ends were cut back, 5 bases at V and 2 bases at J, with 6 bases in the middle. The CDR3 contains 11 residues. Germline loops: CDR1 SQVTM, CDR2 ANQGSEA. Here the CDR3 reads CSVRRNTEAFF. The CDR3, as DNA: TGCAGCGTTCGCAGAAACACTGAAGCTTTCTTT.

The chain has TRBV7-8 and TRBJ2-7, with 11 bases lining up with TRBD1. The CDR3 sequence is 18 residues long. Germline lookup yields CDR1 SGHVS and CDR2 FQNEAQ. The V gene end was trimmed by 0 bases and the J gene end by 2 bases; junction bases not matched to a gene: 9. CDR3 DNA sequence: TGTGCCAGCAGCTTAGCGCGAGGGACAGGGGGACTCCCCTACGAGCAGTACTTC. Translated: CASSLARGTGGLPYEQYF.

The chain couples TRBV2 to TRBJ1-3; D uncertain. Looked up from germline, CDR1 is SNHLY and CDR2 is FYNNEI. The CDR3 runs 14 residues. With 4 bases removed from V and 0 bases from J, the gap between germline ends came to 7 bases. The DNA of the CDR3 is TGTGCCAGCAGTGGGTTGGCCTCTGGAAACACCATATATTTT. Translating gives CASSGLASGNTIYF.

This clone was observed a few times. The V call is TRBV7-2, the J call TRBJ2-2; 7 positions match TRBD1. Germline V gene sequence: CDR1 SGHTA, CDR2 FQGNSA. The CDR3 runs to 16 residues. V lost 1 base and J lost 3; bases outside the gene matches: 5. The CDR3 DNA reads TGTGCCAGCAGCTTAGTAGGGGGCTGGGACACCGGGGAGCTGTTTTTT. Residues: CASSLVGGWDTGELFF.

This CDR3 is CASSFARLNTEAFF. The CDR3 bases are TGCGCCAGCAGCTTCGCACGGTTGAACACTGAAGCTTTCTTT. This chain joins TRBV5-1 and TRBJ1-1; no definite D call. The CDR3 totals 14 residues. Per the germline V gene, CDR1 is SGHRS and CDR2 is YFSETQ. V lost 2 bases and J lost 0, with 8 bases in between.

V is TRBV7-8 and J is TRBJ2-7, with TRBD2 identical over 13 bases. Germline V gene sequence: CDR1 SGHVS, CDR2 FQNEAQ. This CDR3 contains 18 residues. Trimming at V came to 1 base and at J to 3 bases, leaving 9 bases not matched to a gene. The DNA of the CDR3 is TGTGCCAGCAGCTTAGTCAGGACTAGCGGGGGAGGAGGCTACGAGCAGTACTTC. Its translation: CASSLVRTSGGGGYEQYF.

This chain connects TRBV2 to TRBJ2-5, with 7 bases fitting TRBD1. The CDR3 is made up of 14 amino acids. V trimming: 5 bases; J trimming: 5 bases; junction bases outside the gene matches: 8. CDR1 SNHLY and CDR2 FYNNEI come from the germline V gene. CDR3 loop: CASSTRQGMETQYF. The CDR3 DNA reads TGTGCCAGCAGTACCCGACAGGGCATGGAGACCCAGTACTTC.